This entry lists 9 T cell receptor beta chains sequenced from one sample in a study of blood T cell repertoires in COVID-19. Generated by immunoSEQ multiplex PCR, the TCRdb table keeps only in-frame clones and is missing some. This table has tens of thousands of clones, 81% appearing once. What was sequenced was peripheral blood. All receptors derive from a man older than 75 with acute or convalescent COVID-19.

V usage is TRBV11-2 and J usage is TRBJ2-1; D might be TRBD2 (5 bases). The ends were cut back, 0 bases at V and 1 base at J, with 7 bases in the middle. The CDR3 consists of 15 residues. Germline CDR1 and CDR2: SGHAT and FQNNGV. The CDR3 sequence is CASSLESGSYNEQFF. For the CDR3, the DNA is TGTGCCAGCAGCTTAGAATCGGGATCCTACAATGAGCAGTTCTTC.

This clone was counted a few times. CDR3 sequence: CASSTTSGRIEQFF. DNA for the CDR3: TGTGCCAGCAGCACAACTAGCGGGAGGATTGAGCAGTTCTTC. The chain couples TRBV7-9 to TRBJ2-1, with 12 nucleotides matching TRBD2. J gave up 9 bases and V 5 bases, and 5 bases lay outside the gene matches. Germline values: CDR1 SEHNR, CDR2 FQNEAQ (reference sequence). There are 14 residues in the CDR3.

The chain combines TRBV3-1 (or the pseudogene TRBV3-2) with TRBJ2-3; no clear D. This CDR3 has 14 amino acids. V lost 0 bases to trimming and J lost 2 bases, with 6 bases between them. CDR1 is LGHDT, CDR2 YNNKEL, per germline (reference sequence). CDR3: CASSQELYTDTQYF. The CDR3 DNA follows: TGTGCCAGCAGCCAAGAACTTTACACAGATACGCAGTATTTT.

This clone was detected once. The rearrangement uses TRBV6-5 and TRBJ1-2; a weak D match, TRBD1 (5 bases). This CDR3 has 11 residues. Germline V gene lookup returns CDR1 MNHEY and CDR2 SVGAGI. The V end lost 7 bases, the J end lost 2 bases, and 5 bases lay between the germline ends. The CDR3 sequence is CASTGNYGYTF. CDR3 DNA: TGTGCCAGCACAGGGAACTATGGCTACACCTTC.

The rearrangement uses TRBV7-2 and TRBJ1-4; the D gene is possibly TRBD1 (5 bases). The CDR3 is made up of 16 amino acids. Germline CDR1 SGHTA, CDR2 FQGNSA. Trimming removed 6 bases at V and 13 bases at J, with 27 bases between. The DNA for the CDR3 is TGTGCCAGCAGTTCTACCGCGGGGGTTGGGGCCGGGGGACTGTTTTTT. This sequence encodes CASSSTAGVGAGGLFF. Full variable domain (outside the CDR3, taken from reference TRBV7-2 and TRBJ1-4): GAGVSQSPSNKVTEKGKDVELRCDPISGHTALYWYRQSLGQGLEFLIYFQGNSAPDKSGLPSDRFSAERTGGSVSTLTIQRTQQEDSAVYLCASSSTAGVGAGGLFFGSGTQLSVL.

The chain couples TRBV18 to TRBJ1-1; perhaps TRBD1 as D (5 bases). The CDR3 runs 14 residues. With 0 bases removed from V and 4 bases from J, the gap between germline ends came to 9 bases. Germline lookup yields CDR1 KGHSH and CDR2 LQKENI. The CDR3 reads CASSPPYGGTEAFF. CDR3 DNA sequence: TGTGCCAGCTCACCACCATACGGGGGCACTGAAGCTTTCTTT.

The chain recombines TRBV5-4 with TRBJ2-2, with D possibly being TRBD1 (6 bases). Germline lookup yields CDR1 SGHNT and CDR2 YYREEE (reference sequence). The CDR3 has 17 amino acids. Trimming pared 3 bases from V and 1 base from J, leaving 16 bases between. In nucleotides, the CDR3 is TGTGCCAGCAGCTCATCCCCCGGGACAATGAACACCGGGGAGCTGTTTTTT. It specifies CASSSSPGTMNTGELFF.

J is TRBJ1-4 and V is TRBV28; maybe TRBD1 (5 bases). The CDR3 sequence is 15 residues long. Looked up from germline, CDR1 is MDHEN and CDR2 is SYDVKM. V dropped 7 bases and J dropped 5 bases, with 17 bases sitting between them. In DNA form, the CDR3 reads TGTGCCAGCACTTCTAGCGGGACGCCGAATGAAAAACTGTTTTTT. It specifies CASTSSGTPNEKLFF.

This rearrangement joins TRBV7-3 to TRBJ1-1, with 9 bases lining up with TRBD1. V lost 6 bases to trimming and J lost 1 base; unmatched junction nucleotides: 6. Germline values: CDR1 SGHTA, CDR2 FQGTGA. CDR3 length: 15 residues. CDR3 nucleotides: TGTGCCAGCAGTTTGATGGGACAGGGGAACACTGAAGCTTTCTTT. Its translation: CASSLMGQGNTEAFF. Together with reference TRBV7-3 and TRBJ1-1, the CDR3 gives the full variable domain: GAGVSQTPSNKVTEKGKYVELRCDPISGHTALYWYRQSLGQGPEFLIYFQGTGAADDSGLPNDRFFAVRPEGSVSTLKIQRTERGDSAVYLCASSLMGQGNTEAFFGQGTRLTVV.